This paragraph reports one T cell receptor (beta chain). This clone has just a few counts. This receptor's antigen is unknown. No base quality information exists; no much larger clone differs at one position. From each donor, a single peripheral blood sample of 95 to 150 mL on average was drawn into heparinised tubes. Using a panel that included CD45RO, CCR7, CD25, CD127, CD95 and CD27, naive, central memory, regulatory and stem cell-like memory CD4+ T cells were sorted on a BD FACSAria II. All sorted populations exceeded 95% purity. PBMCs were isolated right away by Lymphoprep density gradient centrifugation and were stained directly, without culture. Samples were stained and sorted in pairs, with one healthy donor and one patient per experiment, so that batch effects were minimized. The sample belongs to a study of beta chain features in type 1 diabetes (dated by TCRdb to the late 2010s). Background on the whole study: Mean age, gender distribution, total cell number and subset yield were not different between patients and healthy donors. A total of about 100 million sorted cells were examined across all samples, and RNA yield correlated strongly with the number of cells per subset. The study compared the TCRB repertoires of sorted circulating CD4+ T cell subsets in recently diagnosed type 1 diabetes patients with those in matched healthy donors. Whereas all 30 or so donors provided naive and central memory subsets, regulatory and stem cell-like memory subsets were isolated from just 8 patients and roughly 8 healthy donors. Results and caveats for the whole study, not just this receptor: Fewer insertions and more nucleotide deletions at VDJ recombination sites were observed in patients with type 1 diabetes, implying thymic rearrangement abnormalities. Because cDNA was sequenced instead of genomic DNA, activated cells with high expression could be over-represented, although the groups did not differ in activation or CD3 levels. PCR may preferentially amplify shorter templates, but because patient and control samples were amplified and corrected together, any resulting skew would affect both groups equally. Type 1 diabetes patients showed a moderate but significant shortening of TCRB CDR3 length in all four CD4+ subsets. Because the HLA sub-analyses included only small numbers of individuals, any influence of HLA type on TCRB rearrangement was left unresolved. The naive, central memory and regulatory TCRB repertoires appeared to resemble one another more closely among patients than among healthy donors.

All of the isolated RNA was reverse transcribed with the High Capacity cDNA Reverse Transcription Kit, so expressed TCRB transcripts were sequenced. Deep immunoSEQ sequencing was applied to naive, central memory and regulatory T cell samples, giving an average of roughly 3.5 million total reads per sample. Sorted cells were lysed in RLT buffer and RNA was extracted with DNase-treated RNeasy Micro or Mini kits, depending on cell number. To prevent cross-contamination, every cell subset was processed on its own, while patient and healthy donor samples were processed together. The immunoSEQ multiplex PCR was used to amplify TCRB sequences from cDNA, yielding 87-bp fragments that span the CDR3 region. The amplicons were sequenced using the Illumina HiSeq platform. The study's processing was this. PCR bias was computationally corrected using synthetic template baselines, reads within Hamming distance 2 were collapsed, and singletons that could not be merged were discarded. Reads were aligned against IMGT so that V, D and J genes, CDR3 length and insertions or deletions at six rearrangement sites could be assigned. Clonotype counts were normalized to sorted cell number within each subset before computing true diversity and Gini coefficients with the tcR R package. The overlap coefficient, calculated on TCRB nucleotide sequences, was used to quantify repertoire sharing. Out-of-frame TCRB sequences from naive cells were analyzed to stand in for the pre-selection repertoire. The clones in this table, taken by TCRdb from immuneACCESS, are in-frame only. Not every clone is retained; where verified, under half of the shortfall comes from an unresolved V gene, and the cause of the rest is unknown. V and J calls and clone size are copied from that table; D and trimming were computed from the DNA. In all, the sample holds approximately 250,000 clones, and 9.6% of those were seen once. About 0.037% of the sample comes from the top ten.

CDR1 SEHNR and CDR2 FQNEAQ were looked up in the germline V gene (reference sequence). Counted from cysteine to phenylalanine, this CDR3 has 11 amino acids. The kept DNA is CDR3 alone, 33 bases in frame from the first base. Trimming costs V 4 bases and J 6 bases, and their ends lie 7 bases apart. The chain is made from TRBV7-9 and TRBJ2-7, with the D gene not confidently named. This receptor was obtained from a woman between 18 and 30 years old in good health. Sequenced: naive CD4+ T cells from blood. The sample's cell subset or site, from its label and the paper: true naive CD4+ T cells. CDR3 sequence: CASSSLSEQYF. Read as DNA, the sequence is TGTGCCAGCAGCTCACTATCCGAGCAGTACTTC.